Listed here are 3 T cell receptor beta chains from one sample, sequenced in a study of blood T cell repertoires in COVID-19. TCRdb's copy holds only in-frame clones and misses some; the assay was immunoSEQ multiplex PCR. The table includes more than 300,000 clones, around 83% detected once. The sequenced sample consisted of peripheral blood. The receptor source for this set is a woman between 45 and 60 years old with acute or convalescent COVID-19.

The chain joins TRBV11-2 to TRBJ1-1; D unresolved. The CDR3 length is 12 residues. CDR1 and CDR2 (germline): SGHAT, FQNNGV. The V gene lost 1 base and the J gene lost 8 bases, with 8 bases spanning the gap. For the CDR3, the DNA is TGTGCCAGCAGCTTAGGGAGAACCGAAGCTTTCTTT. Encoded protein: CASSLGRTEAFF.

This clone came up a few times. This chain connects TRBV4-1 to TRBJ1-2, with TRBD1 as a possible D gene (6 bases). Trimming left V 3 bases short and J 6 bases short, with 20 bases between. Germline lookup yields CDR1 MGHRA and CDR2 YSYEKL. This CDR3 is built from 16 residues. The CDR3 is CASSHPPLGGAHGYTF. CDR3 sequence (DNA): TGCGCCAGCAGCCACCCTCCCTTAGGGGGGGCGCATGGCTACACCTTC.

V is TRBV7-9 and J is TRBJ2-1; 11 positions match TRBD1. J was trimmed by 4 bases and V by 1 base; bases with no gene match: 6. The length of the CDR3 is 17 residues. Germline V gives CDR1 SEHNR, CDR2 FQNEAQ (reference sequence). The CDR3 is CASSLGGDRGIYNEQFF. In DNA, the CDR3 is TGTGCCAGCAGCTTAGGCGGGGACAGGGGGATATACAATGAGCAGTTCTTC.